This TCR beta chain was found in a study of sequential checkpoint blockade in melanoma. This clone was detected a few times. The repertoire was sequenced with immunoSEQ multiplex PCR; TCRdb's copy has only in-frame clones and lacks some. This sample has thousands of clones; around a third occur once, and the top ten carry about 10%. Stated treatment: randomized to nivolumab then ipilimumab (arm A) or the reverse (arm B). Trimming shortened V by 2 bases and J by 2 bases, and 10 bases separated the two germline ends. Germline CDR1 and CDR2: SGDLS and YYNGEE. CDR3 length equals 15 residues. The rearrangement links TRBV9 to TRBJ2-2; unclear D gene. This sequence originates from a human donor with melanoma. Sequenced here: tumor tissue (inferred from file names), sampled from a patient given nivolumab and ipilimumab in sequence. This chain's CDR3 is CASSVDVFNTGELFF. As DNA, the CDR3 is TGTGCCAGCAGCGTCGACGTTTTTAACACCGGGGAGCTGTTTTTT.